The T cell receptor (beta chain) under discussion was sequenced for a study of blood T cell repertoires in COVID-19. The length of the CDR3 is 13 residues. The V gene lost 3 bases and the J gene lost 8 bases, with 10 bases spanning the gap. Germline V gene data show CDR1 as MNHEY and CDR2 as SMNVEV (reference sequence). The data were produced by immunoSEQ multiplex PCR, yet TCRdb's version contains in-frame clones alone and is incomplete. Among some 200,000 clones listed, about 85% were seen once. This clonotype was sampled from a woman older than 75 with active or convalescent COVID-19. This chain links TRBV27 with TRBJ2-2; perhaps TRBD2 as D (6 bases). Sequencing used peripheral blood. CDR3 nucleotide sequence: TGTGCCAGCAGTTTTTGGGGGACTGGGGAGCTGTTTTTT. As protein: CASSFWGTGELFF.